The T cell receptor beta chain under discussion was sequenced for a study of monozygotic twins with cystic fibrosis. Germline values: CDR1 SGHNT, CDR2 YYREEE (reference sequence). The V end was cut by 0 bases, the J end by 1 base, with 7 bases between. The length of the CDR3 is 14 residues. The assay was immunoSEQ multiplex PCR, and TCRdb's table has in-frame clones only and misses some. Altogether about 29,000 clones are present, around 85% being singletons, with the ten largest covering approximately 0.88%. The sample consisted of blood. V is TRBV5-4 and J is TRBJ1-1; D is unclear. The receptor's source is a girl aged 2 to 10 with cystic fibrosis. CDR3 protein: CASSLAFQNTEAFF. The CDR3 DNA follows: TGTGCCAGCAGCTTGGCGTTCCAGAACACTGAAGCTTTCTTT.